This T cell receptor beta chain was profiled in a study of lymphopenia after photon versus proton radiotherapy. General observations from the study: In patients who died, overall survival fell as post-nadir TCR diversity dropped more. Better survival with proton therapy was suggested as possible, not demonstrated. Under photons, naive T cells and diversity fell while effector/memory populations rose.

CDR3 length: 12 amino acids. Trimming shortened V by 3 bases and J by 3 bases, and 5 bases separated the two germline ends. Germline V CDR1 and CDR2: GTSNPN, SVGIG (reference sequence). A remark on this clone: Its target is unknown.

Here immunoSEQ multiplex PCR was the method, and the copy in TCRdb shows in-frame clones only, minus some. The sample holds under 30,000 clones, around four fifths seen once. This chain uses TRBV30 with TRBJ2-2; D gene uncertain. This clonotype was obtained from a man aged 35-49 years with gastric cancer. Specimen: peripheral blood, collected from a patient treated with photon-based radiotherapy. Here the CDR3 reads CAWRGDTGELFF. DNA for the CDR3: TGTGCCTGGAGGGGTGACACCGGGGAGCTGTTTTTT. Drawing the rest from reference TRBV30 and TRBJ2-2, the complete variable domain is SQTIHQWPATLVQPVGSPLSLECTVEGTSNPNLYWYRQAAGRGLQLLFYSVGIGQISSEVPQNLSASRPQDRQFILSSKKLLLSDSGFYLCAWRGDTGELFFGEGSRLTVL.